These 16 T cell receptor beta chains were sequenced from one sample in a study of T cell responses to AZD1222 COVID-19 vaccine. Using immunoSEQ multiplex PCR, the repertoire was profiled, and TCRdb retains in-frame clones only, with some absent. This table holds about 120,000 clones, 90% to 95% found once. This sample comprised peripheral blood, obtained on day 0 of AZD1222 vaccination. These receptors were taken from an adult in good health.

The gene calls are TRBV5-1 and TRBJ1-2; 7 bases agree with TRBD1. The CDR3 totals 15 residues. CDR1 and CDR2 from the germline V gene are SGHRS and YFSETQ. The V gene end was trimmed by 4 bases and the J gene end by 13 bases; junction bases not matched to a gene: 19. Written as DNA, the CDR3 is TGCGCCAGCAGCCAGGACAGGCGCGAGTATGGTTGGAGCACCTTC. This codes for CASSQDRREYGWSTF.

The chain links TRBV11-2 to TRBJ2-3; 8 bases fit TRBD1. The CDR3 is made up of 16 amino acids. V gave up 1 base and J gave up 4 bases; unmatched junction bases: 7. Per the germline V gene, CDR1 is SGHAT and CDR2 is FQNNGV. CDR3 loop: CASSLADRELSDTQYF. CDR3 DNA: TGTGCCAGCAGCTTAGCGGACAGGGAGTTATCAGATACGCAGTATTTT.

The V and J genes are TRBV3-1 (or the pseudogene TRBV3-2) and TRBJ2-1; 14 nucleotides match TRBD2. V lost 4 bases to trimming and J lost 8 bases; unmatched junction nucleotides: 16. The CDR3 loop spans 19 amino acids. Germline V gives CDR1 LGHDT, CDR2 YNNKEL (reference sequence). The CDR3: CASSPKGFSGLAGVHEQFF. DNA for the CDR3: TGTGCCAGCAGCCCTAAGGGGTTCTCGGGACTAGCGGGGGTCCATGAGCAGTTCTTC.

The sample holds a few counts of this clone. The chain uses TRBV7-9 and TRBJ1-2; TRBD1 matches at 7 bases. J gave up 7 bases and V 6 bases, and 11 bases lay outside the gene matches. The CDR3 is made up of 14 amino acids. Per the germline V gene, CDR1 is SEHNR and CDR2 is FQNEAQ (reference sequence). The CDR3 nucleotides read TGTGCCAGCAGGAGGGGGGACAGCGCTGGTGGCTACACCTTC. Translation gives CASRRGDSAGGYTF.

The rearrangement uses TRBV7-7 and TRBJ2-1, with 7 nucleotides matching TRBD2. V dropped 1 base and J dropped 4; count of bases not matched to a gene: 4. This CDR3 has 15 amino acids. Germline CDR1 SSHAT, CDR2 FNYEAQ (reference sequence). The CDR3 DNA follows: TGTGCCAGCAGCTTAGTGGCGGGGGAATACAATGAGCAGTTCTTC. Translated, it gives CASSLVAGEYNEQFF. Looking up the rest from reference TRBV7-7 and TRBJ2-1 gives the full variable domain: GAGVSQSPRYKVTKRGQDVTLRCDPISSHATLYWYQQALGQGPEFLTYFNYEAQPDKSGLPSDRFSAERPEGSISTLTIQRTEQRDSAMYRCASSLVAGEYNEQFFGPGTRLTVL.

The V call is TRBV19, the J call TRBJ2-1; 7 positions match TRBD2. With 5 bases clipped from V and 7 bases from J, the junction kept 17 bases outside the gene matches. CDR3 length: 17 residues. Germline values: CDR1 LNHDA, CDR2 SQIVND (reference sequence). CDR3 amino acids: CASSRSWGGVGGNEQFF. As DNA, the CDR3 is TGTGCCAGTAGTCGCTCCTGGGGTGGGGTCGGGGGGAATGAGCAGTTCTTC.

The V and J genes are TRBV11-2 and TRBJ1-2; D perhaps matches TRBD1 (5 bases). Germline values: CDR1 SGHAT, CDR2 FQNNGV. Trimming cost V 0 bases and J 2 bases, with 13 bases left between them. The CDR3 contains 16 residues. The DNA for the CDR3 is TGTGCCAGCAGCTTAGATCGATCAGGGAGAAACTATGGCTACACCTTC. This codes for CASSLDRSGRNYGYTF.

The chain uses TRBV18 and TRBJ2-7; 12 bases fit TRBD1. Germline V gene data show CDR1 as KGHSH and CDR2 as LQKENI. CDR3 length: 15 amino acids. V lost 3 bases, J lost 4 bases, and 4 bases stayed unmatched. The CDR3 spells CASSPGTGGGYEQYF. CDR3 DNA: TGTGCCAGCTCACCCGGGACAGGGGGCGGGTACGAGCAGTACTTC. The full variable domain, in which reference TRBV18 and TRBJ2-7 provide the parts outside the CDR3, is NAGVMQNPRHLVRRRGQEARLRCSPMKGHSHVYWYRQLPEEGLKFMVYLQKENIIDESGMPKERFSAEFPKEGPSILRIQQVVRGDSAAYFCASSPGTGGGYEQYFGPGTRLTVT.

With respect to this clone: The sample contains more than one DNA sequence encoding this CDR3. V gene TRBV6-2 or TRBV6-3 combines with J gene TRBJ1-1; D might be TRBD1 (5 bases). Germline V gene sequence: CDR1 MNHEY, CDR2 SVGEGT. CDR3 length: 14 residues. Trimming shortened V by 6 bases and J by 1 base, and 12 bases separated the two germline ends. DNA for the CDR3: TGTGCCAGCAGCCGTCAGGGTCGGAACACTGAAGCTTTCTTT. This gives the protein CASSRQGRNTEAFF.

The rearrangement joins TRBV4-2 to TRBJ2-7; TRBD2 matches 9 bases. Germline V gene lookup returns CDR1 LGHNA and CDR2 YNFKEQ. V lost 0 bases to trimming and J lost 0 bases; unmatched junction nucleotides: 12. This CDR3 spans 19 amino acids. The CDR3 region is CASSQDPAGGLGGSYEQYF. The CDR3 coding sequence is TGTGCCAGCAGCCAAGATCCAGCGGGGGGCCTCGGTGGCTCCTACGAGCAGTACTTC.

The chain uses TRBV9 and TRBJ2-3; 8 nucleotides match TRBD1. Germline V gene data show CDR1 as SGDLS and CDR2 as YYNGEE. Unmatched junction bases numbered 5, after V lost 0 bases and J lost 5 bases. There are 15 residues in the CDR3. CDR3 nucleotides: TGTGCCAGCAGCGTAGTTCAGGGGGCTTTAGATACGCAGTATTTT. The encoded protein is CASSVVQGALDTQYF.

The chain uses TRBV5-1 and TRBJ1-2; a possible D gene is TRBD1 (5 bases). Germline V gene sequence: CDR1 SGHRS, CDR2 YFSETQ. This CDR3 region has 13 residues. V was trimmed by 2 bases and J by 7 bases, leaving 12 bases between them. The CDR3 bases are TGCGCCAGCAGCTTAGGTCAGGGTGGTGGCTACACCTTC. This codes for CASSLGQGGGYTF.

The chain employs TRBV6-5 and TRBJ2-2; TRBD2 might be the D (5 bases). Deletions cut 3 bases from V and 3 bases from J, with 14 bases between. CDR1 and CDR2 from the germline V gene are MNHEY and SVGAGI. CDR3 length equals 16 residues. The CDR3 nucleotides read TGTGCCAGCAGTTATCTGATTAGCGATGACACCGGGGAGCTGTTTTTT. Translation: CASSYLISDDTGELFF.

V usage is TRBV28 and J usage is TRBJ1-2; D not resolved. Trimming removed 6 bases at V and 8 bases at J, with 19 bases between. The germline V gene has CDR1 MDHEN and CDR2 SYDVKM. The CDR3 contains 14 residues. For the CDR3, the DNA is TGTGCCAGCAGCAACCGCGGCGGAATGCGCGGCTACACCTTC. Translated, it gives CASSNRGGMRGYTF.

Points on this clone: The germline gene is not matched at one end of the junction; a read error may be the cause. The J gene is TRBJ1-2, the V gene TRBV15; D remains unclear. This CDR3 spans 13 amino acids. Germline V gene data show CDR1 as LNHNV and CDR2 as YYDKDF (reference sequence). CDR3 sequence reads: CATSRENNYGYTF. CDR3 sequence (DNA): TGTGCCACCAGCCGAGAGAATAACTATGGCTACACCTTC.

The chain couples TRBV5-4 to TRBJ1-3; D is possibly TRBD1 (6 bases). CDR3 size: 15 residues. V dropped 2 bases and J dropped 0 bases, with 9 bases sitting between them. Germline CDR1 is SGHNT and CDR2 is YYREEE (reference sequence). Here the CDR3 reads CASSLGGDSGNTIYF. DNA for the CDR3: TGTGCCAGCAGCTTAGGGGGGGACTCTGGAAACACCATATATTTT.